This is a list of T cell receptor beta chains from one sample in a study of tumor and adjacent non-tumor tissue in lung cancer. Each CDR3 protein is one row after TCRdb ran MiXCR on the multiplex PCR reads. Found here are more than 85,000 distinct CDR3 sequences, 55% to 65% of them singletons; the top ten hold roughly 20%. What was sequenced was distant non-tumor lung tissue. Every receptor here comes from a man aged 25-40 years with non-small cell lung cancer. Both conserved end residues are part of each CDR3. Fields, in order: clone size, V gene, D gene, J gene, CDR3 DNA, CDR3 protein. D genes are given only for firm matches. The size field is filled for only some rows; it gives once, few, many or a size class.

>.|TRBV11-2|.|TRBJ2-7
TGTACCAGGAGCTTAGATGGCGAGCCTTCCTCCTACGAGCAGTACTTC
CTRSLDGEPSSYEQYF
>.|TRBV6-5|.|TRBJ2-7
TGTGCTAACACTCGGTCAACCTACGAGCAGTACTTC
CANTRSTYEQYF
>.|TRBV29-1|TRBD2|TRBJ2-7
TGCAGCGTCATGACTAGCGGGAGTCTCTACGAGCAATACTTC
CSVMTSGSLYEQYF
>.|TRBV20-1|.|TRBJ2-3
TGTAGTACTGCTCACCTTACCACAGATACGCAGTATTTT
CSTAHLTTDTQYF
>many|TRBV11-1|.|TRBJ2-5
TGTGCCAGCAGCTTAGGTTTGGAGGGAGAGACCCAGTACTTC
CASSLGLEGETQYF
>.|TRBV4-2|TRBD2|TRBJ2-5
TGTGCCAGTAGCCGAGATCGCGGACTAGCGGGAGGCCCACAAGAGACCCAGTACTTC
CASSRDRGLAGGPQETQYF
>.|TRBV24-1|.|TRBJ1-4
TGTGCCGCCAGTGATCCCCGGGCTACAACTAATGAAAAACTGTTTTTT
CAASDPRATTNEKLFF
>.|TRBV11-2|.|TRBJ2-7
TGTGCCAGCAGCTTAGGCATCATGTACGAGCACTACTTC
CASSLGIMYEHYF
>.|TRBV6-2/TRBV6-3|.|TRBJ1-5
TGTGCCTGCAACCGGGGGCGGGAACAGTCCCAGCATTTT
CACNRGREQSQHF
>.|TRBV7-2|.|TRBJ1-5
TGTGCCAGCAGCTTAGTGAAGGGTCAGCCCCAGCATTTT
CASSLVKGQPQHF
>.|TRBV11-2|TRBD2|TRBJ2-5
TGTGCCAGTAGTGTAATAGCGGGAGTGGGGGAGACCCAGTACTTC
CASSVIAGVGETQYF
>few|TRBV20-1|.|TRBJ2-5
TGCAGTGCGCTTCAAGCGACCCAATACTTC
CSALQATQYF
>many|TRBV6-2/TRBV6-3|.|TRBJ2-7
TGTGCCAGCAGTTACCGTGAGTACGAGCAGTACTTC
CASSYREYEQYF
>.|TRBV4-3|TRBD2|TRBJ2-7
TGCGCCAGCAGCCAAGATATTGTTGGACTAGAGGCAGGGGAGCAGTACTTC
CASSQDIVGLEAGEQYF
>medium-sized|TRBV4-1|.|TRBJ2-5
TGCGCCAGCAGCCCCCCCGGGACCCAAGAGACCCAGTACTTC
CASSPPGTQETQYF
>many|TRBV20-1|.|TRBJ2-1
TGCAGTGCCCTAGGGGAGCGGCGCCGATTCAATGAGCAGTTCTTC
CSALGERRRFNEQFF
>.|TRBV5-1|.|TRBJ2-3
TGCGCCAGCAGCTCGGGATGGGTTACAGATACGCAGTATTTT
CASSSGWVTDTQYF
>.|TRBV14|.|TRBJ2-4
TGTGCCGGCAGCCAAGGCGGAGCCAAAAACATTCAGTACTTC
CAGSQGGAKNIQYF
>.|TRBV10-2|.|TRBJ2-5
TGCGCCACTACGGAGTACCAAGAGACCCAGTACTTC
CATTEYQETQYF
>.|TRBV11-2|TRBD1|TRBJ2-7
TGTGCCAGCTGCTTTACAGGGGTCGAGCAGCACTTC
CASCFTGVEQHF
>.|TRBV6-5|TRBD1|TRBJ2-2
TGTGCCAGTAGTCTACTTGGGACAGGGTCCCCCGGGGAGCTGTTTTTT
CASSLLGTGSPGELFF
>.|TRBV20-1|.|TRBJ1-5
TGCAGAGCCATCTGTTCGGGGGGCGAACTTACAGATCAGCCCCAGCATTTT
CRAICSGGELTDQPQHF
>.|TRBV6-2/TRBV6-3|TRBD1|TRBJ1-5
TGTGCTAGCAGTTCAGGACAGGGTGTCCAGTCCCAGCATTTT
CASSSGQGVQSQHF
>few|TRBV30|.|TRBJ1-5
TGTGCCTGGAGTGGAGGGTCCTTAGATCAGCCCCAGCATTTT
CAWSGGSLDQPQHF
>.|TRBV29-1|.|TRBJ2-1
TGCAGCGGTATTTACAGGGTAAAGAATGAGAAGTTCTTC
CSGIYRVKNEKFF
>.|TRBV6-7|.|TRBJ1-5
TGTGCCGGCAGTTACTCGAGGAGAAGGGACTCCAGCAATCAGCCCCAGCATTTT
CAGSYSRRRDSSNQPQHF
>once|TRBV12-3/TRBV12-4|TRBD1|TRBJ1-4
TGTGCCAGCAGTTTAGATCCGACAGGGACGAAGAAAGAACTGTTTTTT
CASSLDPTGTKKELFF
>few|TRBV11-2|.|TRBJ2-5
TGTGCCAGCAGCTTAGAACTCCAGGAGGGATGGGGAGAGCCACAGTACTTC
CASSLELQEGWGEPQYF
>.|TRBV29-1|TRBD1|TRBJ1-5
TGCAGACCAACCCGCTGGGACAGCAATCAGACCCAGCATTTT
CRPTRWDSNQTQHF
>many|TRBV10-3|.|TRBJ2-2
TGTGCCATCAAAGAGGTTGGGGAGCTGTTTTTT
CAIKEVGELFF
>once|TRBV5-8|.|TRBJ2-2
TGTGCCAGCAGCCGCAGGGGTGCCGGGGACCTGTTTTTT
CASSRRGAGDLFF
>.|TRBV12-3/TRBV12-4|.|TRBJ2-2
TGTGCCAGCAGTCCTACAGGGACTATCGGGACCGGGGAGTTGTTTTTT
CASSPTGTIGTGELFF
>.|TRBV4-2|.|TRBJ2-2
TGTGTAAGTAGCCAAGAGGAAAGCAGGGTAGACGGGGAGCTGTTTTTT
CVSSQEESRVDGELFF
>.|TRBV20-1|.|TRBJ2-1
TGCAGTGCTAGGGATTACAGTACCTACATTGAGCAGTTCTTC
CSARDYSTYIEQFF
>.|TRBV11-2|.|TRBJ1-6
TGTGCCAACAGCCCCCGACAGTGGGATTCACTCCTCCACTTT
CANSPRQWDSLLHF
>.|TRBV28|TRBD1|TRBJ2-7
TGTGCCAGCAGTGCCAGGACAGGAGACTACGAGCAGTACTTC
CASSARTGDYEQYF
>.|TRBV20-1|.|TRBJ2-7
TGCAGTGCTAGACCTAGAATTAGCGGTAACTTCTACGAGCAGTACTTC
CSARPRISGNFYEQYF
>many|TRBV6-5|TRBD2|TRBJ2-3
TGTGCCAGCAGTTACTCGGACTCTAGCGGGGGCTTGGGCACAGATACGCAGTATTTT
CASSYSDSSGGLGTDTQYF
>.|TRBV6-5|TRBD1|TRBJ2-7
TGTGTCACCCGAGGACAGGGGAGGTACGACCAGTACTTC
CVTRGQGRYDQYF